The 3 T cell receptor beta chains given below trace back to one sample, sequenced in a study of blood T cell repertoires in COVID-19. Here immunoSEQ multiplex PCR was the method, and the copy in TCRdb shows in-frame clones only, minus some. The data show about 120,000 clones, roughly four fifths seen once. Input material: peripheral blood. These receptors came from a human donor in a cohort sampled during active COVID-19.

The chain uses TRBV12-3 or TRBV12-4 and TRBJ2-1; tentative D call: TRBD2 (5 bases). The CDR3 has 13 amino acids. Between the trimmed V and J ends, which lost 3 bases and 3 bases, there was a span of 6 bases. CDR3 sequence reads: CASSFGDYNEQFF. DNA for the CDR3: TGTGCCAGCAGTTTCGGGGACTACAATGAGCAGTTCTTC.

This clone occurred a few times. V usage is TRBV24-1 and J usage is TRBJ1-5; no definite D call. The V gene's germline CDR1 is KGHDR and CDR2 SFDVKD. This CDR3 comprises 14 residues. Trimming took off 7 bases at V and 5 bases at J, with 14 bases between the two ends. The CDR3 sequence: CATRGPGRDQPQHF. The DNA for the CDR3 is TGTGCCACCAGGGGCCCCGGGAGAGATCAGCCCCAGCATTTT.

This chain connects TRBV7-3 to TRBJ2-3; weak D call: TRBD2 (5 bases). The germline V gene encodes CDR1 SGHTA and CDR2 FQGTGA. Trimming shortened V by 1 base and J by 6 bases, and 11 bases separated the two germline ends. CDR3 size: 14 residues. This CDR3 reads CASSLSARGDTQYF. As DNA, the CDR3 is TGTGCCAGCAGCTTAAGTGCCCGAGGGGATACGCAGTATTTT.